This TCR beta chain derives from a study of blood T cell repertoires in COVID-19. Across the whole study: There were acute and convalescent COVID-19 samples, and they came from the United States, Italy and Spain. T cells, B-cell-depleted T cells, or PBMCs supplied cDNA or gDNA.

CDR3 size: 20 residues. CDR1 LNHDA and CDR2 SQIVND come from the germline V gene (reference sequence). The trim removed 1 base at V and 2 bases at J, leaving 16 bases unmatched. Assay used: immunoSEQ multiplex PCR; TCRdb lists only in-frame clones, some missing. The table lists roughly 140,000 clones, approximately 90% of them singletons, with roughly 15% in the top ten. The clonotype comes from a woman in her 40s with acute or convalescent COVID-19. The chain couples TRBV19 to TRBJ1-3; 8 bases fit TRBD1. The specimen was peripheral blood. CDR3 sequence reads: CASSIVLGPWTGRAGNTIYF. The CDR3 DNA follows: TGTGCCAGTAGTATAGTCCTGGGACCCTGGACAGGGCGGGCTGGAAACACCATATATTTT.